This T cell receptor (beta chain) emerged from a study of blood T cell repertoires in COVID-19. Generated by immunoSEQ multiplex PCR, the TCRdb table keeps only in-frame clones and is missing some. The data contain around 200,000 clones, around 87% of them singletons. The V end was cut by 4 bases, the J end by 2 bases, with 18 bases between. This CDR3 region has 17 residues. Germline V gene data show CDR1 as MGHRA and CDR2 as YSYEKL. The material sequenced was peripheral blood. The chain joins TRBV4-1 to TRBJ2-1; perhaps TRBD1 as D (6 bases). This clonotype was obtained from a young man with active or convalescent COVID-19. In nucleotides, the CDR3 is TGCGCCAGCAGCCTGAGGGCCGGGACAAGCCCCTACAATGAGCAGTTCTTC. It translates to CASSLRAGTSPYNEQFF.